The clone carrying this T cell receptor beta chain was seen ten or more times. TCRdb re-called the 5' RACE reads with MiXCR, one entry per CDR3 protein. The data contain approximately 66,000 distinct CDR3 sequences, around 12% of them singletons. The sample belongs to a study of early T cells in non-severe SARS-CoV-2 infection. From germline, CDR1 is SGHRS and CDR2 YFSETQ. The CDR3 runs to 14 residues. Trimming took off 0 bases at V and 5 bases at J, with 11 bases between the two ends. The chain combines TRBV5-1 with TRBJ2-5; the D gene is possibly TRBD2 (5 bases). The source of this sequence is an adult who was a healthcare worker with PCR-confirmed SARS-CoV-2 infection or an uninfected control (not recorded which). The donor label of this sample is uncertain. Sequenced material: whole blood, taken at baseline. The CDR3 sequence: CASSLDLARETQYF. In DNA, the CDR3 is TGCGCCAGCAGCTTGGACCTAGCTCGGGAGACCCAGTACTTC.